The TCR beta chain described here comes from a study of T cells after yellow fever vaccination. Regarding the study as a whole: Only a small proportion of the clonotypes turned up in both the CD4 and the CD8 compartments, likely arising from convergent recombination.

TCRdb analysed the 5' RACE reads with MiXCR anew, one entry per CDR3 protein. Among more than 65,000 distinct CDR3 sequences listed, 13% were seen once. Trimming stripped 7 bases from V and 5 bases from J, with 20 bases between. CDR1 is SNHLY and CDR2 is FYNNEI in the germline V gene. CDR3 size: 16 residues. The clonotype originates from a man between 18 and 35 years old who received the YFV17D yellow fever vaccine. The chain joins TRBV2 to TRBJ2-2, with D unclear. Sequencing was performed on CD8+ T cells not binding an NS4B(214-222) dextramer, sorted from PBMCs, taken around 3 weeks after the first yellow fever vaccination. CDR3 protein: CASTDLGPYVTGELFF. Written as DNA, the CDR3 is TGTGCCAGCACCGACCTCGGGCCTTATGTGACCGGGGAGCTGTTTTTT.